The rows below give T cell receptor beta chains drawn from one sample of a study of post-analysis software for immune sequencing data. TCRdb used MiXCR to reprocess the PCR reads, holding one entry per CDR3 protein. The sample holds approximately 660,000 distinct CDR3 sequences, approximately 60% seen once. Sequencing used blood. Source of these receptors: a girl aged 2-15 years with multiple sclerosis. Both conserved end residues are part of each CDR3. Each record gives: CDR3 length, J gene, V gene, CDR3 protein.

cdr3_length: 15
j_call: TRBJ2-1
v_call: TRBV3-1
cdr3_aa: CASSSTRTSYNEQFF

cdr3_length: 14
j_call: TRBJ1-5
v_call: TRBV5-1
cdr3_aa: CASSPNPVNQPQHF

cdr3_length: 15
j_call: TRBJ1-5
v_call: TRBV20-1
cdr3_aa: CSAREGQGAGQPQHF

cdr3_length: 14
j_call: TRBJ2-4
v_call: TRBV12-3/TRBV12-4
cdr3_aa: CASSSRVGKNIQYF

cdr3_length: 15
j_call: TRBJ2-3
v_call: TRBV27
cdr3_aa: CASSLIPHRTDTQYF

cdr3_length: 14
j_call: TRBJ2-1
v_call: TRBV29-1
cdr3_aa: CSVEPLGAYNEQFF

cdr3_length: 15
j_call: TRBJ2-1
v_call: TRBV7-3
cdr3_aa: CASSLGLASDNEQFF

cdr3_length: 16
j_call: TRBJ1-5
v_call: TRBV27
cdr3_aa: CASSFAEPAPRQPQHF

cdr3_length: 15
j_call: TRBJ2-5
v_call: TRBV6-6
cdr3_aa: CASSYPGQAEETQYF

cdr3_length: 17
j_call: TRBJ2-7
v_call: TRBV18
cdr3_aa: CASSPQEGEGRLYEQYF

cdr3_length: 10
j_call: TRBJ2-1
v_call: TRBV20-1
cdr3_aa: CSTGGNEQFF

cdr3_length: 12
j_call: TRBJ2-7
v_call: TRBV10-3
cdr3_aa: CAIRDTSYEQYF

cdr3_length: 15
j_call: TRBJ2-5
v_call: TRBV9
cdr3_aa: CASRKTSGSQETQYF

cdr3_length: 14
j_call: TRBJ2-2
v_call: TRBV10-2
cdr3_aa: CASSESQRTGELFF

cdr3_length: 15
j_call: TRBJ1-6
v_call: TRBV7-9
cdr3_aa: CASSPRGAIASPLHF

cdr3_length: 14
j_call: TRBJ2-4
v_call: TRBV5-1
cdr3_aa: CASSTGTRSNIQYF

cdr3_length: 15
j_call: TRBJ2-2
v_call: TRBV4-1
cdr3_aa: CASSQVGKDPGELFF

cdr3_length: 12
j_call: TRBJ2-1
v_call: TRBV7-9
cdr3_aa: CASSLTDNEQFF

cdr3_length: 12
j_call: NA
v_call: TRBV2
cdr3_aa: CASRADLYEQYF

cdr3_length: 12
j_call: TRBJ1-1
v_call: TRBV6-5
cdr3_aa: CASSYSMGEAFF

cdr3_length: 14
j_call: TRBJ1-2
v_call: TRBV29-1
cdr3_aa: CSVEDLGGNYGYTF

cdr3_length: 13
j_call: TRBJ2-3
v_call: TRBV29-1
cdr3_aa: CSGEGTGTDTQYF

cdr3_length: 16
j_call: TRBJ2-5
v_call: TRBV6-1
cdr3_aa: CASSDLTGTGQETQYF

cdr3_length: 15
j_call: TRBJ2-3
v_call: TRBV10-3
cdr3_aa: CASATGPPRRDTQYF

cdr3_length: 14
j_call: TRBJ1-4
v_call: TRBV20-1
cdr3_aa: CSAPPSPDGEKLFF

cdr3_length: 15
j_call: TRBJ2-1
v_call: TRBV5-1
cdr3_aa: CASSLELPSVYEQFF

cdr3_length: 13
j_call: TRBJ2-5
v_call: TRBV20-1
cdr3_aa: CSARVEGGETQYF

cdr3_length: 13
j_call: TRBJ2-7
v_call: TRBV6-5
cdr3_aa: CASRVEATYEQYF

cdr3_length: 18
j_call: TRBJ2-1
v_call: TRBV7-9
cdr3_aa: CASSLDAWDRSSYNEQFF

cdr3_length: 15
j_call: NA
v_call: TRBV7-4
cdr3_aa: CASSNRDRGVDEQYF

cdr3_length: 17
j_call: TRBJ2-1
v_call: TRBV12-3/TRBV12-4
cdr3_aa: CASSLRGGTSVYNEQFF

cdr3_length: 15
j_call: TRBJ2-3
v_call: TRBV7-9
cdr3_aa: CASSVDSGGTDTQYF

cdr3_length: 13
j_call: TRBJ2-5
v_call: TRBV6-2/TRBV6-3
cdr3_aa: CASRRGPQETQYF

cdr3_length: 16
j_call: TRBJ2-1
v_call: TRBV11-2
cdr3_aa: CATPRSEGGQYNEQFF

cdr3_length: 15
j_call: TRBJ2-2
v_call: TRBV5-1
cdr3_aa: CASSPGQGALGELFF

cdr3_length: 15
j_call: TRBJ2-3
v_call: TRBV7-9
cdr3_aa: CASSLVSSMTDTQYF

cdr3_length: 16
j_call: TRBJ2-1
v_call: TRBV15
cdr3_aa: CATSRDQGAGDNEQFF

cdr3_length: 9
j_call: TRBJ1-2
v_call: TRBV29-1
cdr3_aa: CSVGGGYTF

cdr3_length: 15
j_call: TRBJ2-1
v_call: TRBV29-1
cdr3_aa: CSVTSGTSAYNEQFF

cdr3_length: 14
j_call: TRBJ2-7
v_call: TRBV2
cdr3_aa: CASAWDPTSGEQYF

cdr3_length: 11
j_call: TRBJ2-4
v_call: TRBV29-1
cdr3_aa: CSVVAKNIQYF

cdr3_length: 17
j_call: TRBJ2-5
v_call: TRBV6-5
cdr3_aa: CASSYDRTGAPQETQYF

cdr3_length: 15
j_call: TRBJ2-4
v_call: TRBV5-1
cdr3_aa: CASSRGGFAKNIQYF

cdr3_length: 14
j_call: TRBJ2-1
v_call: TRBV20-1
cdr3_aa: CSARAAAPHNEQFF

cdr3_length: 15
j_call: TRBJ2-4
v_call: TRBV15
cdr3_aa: CATSPGALAKNIQYF

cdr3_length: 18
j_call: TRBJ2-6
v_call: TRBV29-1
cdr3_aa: CSVQGPRDRASGANVLTF

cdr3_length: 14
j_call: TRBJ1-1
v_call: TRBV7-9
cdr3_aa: CASSSIGRNTEAFF

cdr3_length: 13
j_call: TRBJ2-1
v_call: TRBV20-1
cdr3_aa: CSAASGTYNEQFF

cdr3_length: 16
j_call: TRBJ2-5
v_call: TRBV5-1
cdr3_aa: CASSPGLVGLQETQYF

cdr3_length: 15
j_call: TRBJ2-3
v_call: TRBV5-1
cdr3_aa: CASRDRWGLFDTQYF

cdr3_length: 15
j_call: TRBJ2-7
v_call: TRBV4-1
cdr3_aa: CASSQSLAEAYEQYF